These 30 T cell receptor beta chains originate from one sample sequenced in a study of blood T cells in healthy people across ages. A sample-barcoded 5' primer and a J-beta primer mix were used in a second PCR of about 7 to 11 cycles. TCRdb passed the 5' RACE reads through MiXCR, listing each CDR3 protein once. The table has 650,000 or so distinct CDR3 sequences, about 50% seen once. Sequenced: blood. These receptors were collected from a woman of 80 years or more in good health.

The chain carries TRBV29-1 and TRBJ2-4; a possible D gene is TRBD1 (5 bases). The J call may be mistaken, given a closer DNA end match to TRBJ2-7. This CDR3 has 12 amino acids. The germline V gene has CDR1 SQVTM and CDR2 ANQGSEA. The chain's CDR3 is CSVEDTGYEQYF. CDR3 in DNA: TGCAGCGTTGAAGATACAGGCTACGAGCAGTACTTC.

Notes on this clonotype: A much larger clone sits a single nucleotide away, making a read error possible. The chain has TRBV7-9 and TRBJ2-3, with 7 bases identical to TRBD1. The length of the CDR3 is 17 residues. CDR1 and CDR2 from the germline V gene are SEHNR and FQNEAQ (reference sequence). Trimming at V came to 1 base and at J to 0 bases, leaving 7 bases not matched to a gene. As DNA, the CDR3 is TGTGCCAGCAGCTTAGTCGAGACAGGGCGGAGCACAGATACGCAGTATTTT. This gives the protein CASSLVETGRSTDTQYF. Filled out from reference TRBV7-9 and TRBJ2-3, the complete variable domain reads DTGVSQNPRHKITKRGQNVTFRCDPISEHNRLYWYRQTLGQGPEFLTYFQNEAQLEKSRLLSDRFSAERPKGSFSTLEIQRTEQGDSAMYLCASSLVETGRSTDTQYFGPGTRLTVL.

This clonotype was recorded a few times. The CDR3 nucleotides are TGCGCCAGCAGCCAAGAACCTGGGCCAGTCTACGAGCAGTACTTC. Its translation: CASSQEPGPVYEQYF. This chain links TRBV4-3 with TRBJ2-7, with D unresolved. CDR3 length: 15 residues. Trimming took off 0 bases at V and 3 bases at J, with 12 bases between the two ends. Per germline, CDR1 LGHNA and CDR2 YSLEER.

This clonotype occurred many times. The chain couples TRBV5-1 to TRBJ2-3; 8 bases are a match to TRBD1. Germline V gene sequence: CDR1 SGHRS, CDR2 YFSETQ. V lost 4 bases to trimming and J lost 1 base; unmatched junction nucleotides: 2. The CDR3 is 14 amino acids. The chain's CDR3 is CASSETGGTDTQYF. The CDR3 bases are TGCGCCAGCAGCGAGACAGGGGGCACAGATACGCAGTATTTT.

For the CDR3, the DNA is TGTGCCTGGAGCGGGGACAGCTCCTACGAGCAGTACTTC. Encoded protein: CAWSGDSSYEQYF. The gene calls are TRBV30 and TRBJ2-7; 7 nucleotides agree with TRBD1. The CDR3 is made up of 13 amino acids. Germline trimming cut 3 bases from V and 0 bases from J; bases unmatched to any gene: 2. Germline assignment: CDR1 GTSNPN and CDR2 SVGIG (reference sequence).

In regard to this clonotype: This may stem from a read error, because a much larger clone lies one nucleotide away. V and J are TRBV20-1 and TRBJ2-5; D gene ambiguous. The DNA end is more similar to TRBJ2-7, so the J call may be wrong. Germline-derived CDR1 and CDR2 are DFQATT and SNEGSKA (reference sequence). The CDR3 is 12 residues long. The CDR3 sequence is CRARPDPYEQYF. The CDR3 bases are TGCAGGGCTAGGCCGGATCCATACGAGCAGTACTTC.

This clonotype was picked up one time. Since a much larger clone is just one base distant, this may be a read error. The V and J genes are TRBV27 and TRBJ2-4, with D perhaps matching TRBD1 (5 bases). TRBJ2-7 explains the end of the DNA better; the J call may be wrong. The germline gives CDR1 MNHEY, CDR2 SMNVEV (reference sequence). This CDR3 has 14 amino acids. CDR3 sequence (DNA): TGTGCCGGTTCGCATGGGCAGGGTCTCTACGAGCAGTACTTC. Its translation: CAGSHGQGLYEQYF.

This clonotype was counted many times. CDR3 region: CASSPSPQGWYSNQPQHF. The CDR3 DNA follows: TGCGCCAGCAGCCCTTCTCCCCAAGGGTGGTATAGCAATCAGCCCCAGCATTTT. This chain links TRBV5-1 with TRBJ1-5; D is ambiguous. Trimming took off 4 bases at V and 0 bases at J, with 20 bases between the two ends. The CDR3 has 18 amino acids. Per the germline V gene, CDR1 is SGHRS and CDR2 is YFSETQ.

This clonotype was picked up a small number of times. One end of the junction fails to match germline, which may point to a read error. The rearrangement links TRBV7-3 to TRBJ2-2; 8 bases fit TRBD1. CDR1 and CDR2 (germline): SGHTA, FQGTGA. The CDR3 runs 18 residues. The CDR3 loop is CASSLAGQGAMNTGELFF. CDR3 bases: TGCGCCAGCAGCTTGGCGGGCCAGGGGGCGATGAACACCGGGGAGCTGTTTTTT.

About this clonotype itself: This may come from a read error, since a much larger clone is one base off. CDR3 in DNA: TGTGCCAGCGGTTACTCTGTGTCACCGAGCACAGATACGCAGTATTTT. It is translated as CASGYSVSPSTDTQYF. The chain joins TRBV6-5 to TRBJ2-3; D not certain. This CDR3 region has 16 residues. Germline CDR1 MNHEY, CDR2 SVGAGI.

This clonotype was recorded at least ten times. This chain uses TRBV10-3 with TRBJ2-5; 9 nucleotides align to TRBD2. V lost 11 bases, J lost 1 base, and 5 bases stayed unmatched. Germline V lookup: CDR1 ENHRY, CDR2 SYGVKD. The CDR3 runs 13 residues. CDR3 DNA sequence: TGTGCCGCCAATAGCGGGAGCCAAGAGACCCAGTACTTC. It translates to CAANSGSQETQYF.

This sequence joins TRBV5-6 and TRBJ2-7; D is undetermined. The CDR3 spans 11 residues. V lost 1 base, J lost 5 bases, and 4 bases lay in between. Germline V gene sequence: CDR1 SGHDT, CDR2 YYEEEE. CDR3 in DNA: TGTGCCAGCAGCTTGTTCCACGAGCAGTACTTC. Protein: CASSLFHEQYF.

The V call is TRBV30, the J call TRBJ2-7, with D possibly TRBD2 on 5 matching bases. The CDR3 has 11 residues. Trimming pared 2 bases from V and 7 bases from J, leaving 9 bases between. In germline, CDR1 is GTSNPN, CDR2 SVGIG (reference sequence). The CDR3: CAWSWTGEQYF. CDR3 DNA sequence: TGTGCCTGGAGTTGGACTGGGGAGCAGTACTTC.

This clonotype turned up a few times. This chain joins TRBV6-6 and TRBJ1-1, with D possibly TRBD1 on 5 matching bases. CDR3 length: 17 amino acids. The V and J ends lost 7 bases and 0 bases respectively, with 21 bases between them. The germline gives CDR1 MNHNY, CDR2 SVGAGI (reference sequence). The CDR3 DNA reads as TGTGCCAGCACCCAGGGCACGGACGGTACCATGAACACTGAAGCTTTCTTT. It encodes CASTQGTDGTMNTEAFF.

With regard to this clonotype: At one end the junction does not follow the germline gene, possibly because of a read error. The rearrangement links TRBV12-3 or TRBV12-4 to TRBJ1-1, with a possible D match to TRBD1 (6 bases). This CDR3 comprises 11 residues. The CDR3 spells CVSSSGVKAFF. In nucleotides, the CDR3 is TGTGTCAGCAGCTCAGGGGTTAAAGCTTTCTTT.

The chain joins TRBV7-9 to TRBJ1-2, with 7 bases aligning to TRBD1. The junction had 8 bases not matched to a gene; V was cut back by 3 bases and J by 7 bases. CDR1 SEHNR and CDR2 FQNEAQ come from the germline V gene (reference sequence). CDR3 length: 14 residues. The CDR3 is CASSFGGQVGGYTF. DNA for the CDR3: TGTGCCAGCAGCTTCGGCGGACAGGTCGGTGGCTACACCTTC.

Concerning this clonotype: Since a much larger clone is just one base distant, this may be a read error. The chain joins TRBV5-5 to TRBJ1-1, with D tentatively TRBD1 (6 bases). The CDR3 has 13 residues. The germline CDR1 and CDR2 sequences are SGHKS and YYEKEE (reference sequence). V was shortened by 3 bases and J by 6 bases, with 12 bases between the two germline ends. CDR3 region: CASSWISGAEAFF. For the CDR3, the DNA is TGTGCCAGCAGCTGGATATCAGGGGCTGAAGCTTTCTTT. The entire variable domain, with the rest obtained from reference TRBV5-5 and TRBJ1-1, is as follows: DAGVTQSPTHLIKTRGQQVTLRCSPISGHKSVSWYQQVLGQGPQFIFQYYEKEERGRGNFPDRFSARQFPNYSSELNVNALLLGDSALYLCASSWISGAEAFFGQGTRLTVV.

The chain uses TRBV20-1 and TRBJ2-1; TRBD2 matches at 13 bases. The CDR3 extends over 17 amino acids. The junction had 16 bases not matched to a gene; V was cut back by 5 bases and J by 9 bases. The germline gives CDR1 DFQATT, CDR2 SNEGSKA (reference sequence). CDR3 DNA sequence: TGCAGTGCTCCCCGGTCCAGGACTAGCGGGGGAAGGACTGAGCAGTTCTTC. This translates into CSAPRSRTSGGRTEQFF.

Many counts were recorded for this clonotype. This chain connects TRBV25-1 to TRBJ2-1, with TRBD1 as a possible D gene (5 bases). CDR1 and CDR2 (germline): MGHDK, SYGVNS. Trimming took off 2 bases at V and 8 bases at J, with 22 bases between the two ends. This CDR3 comprises 17 residues. The CDR3 DNA reads TGTGCCAGCAGTGAAAGTGGTAGGCAGGGTGAAGTGGATGAGCAGTTCTTC. This gives the protein CASSESGRQGEVDEQFF.

This clonotype has more than one count but fewer than ten. The chain employs TRBV5-5 and TRBJ1-1; no clear D. The CDR3 runs to 14 residues. The ends were cut back, 1 base at V and 4 bases at J, with 11 bases in the middle. Per the germline V gene, CDR1 is SGHKS and CDR2 is YYEKEE (reference sequence). The CDR3 is CASSLLNMSTEAFF. The CDR3 region has the DNA TGTGCCAGCAGCTTGTTGAACATGAGCACTGAAGCTTTCTTT.

With respect to this clonotype: A read error is possible here, since a much larger clone lies one base away. The chain links TRBV4-2 to TRBJ2-3; 11 nucleotides line up with TRBD2. V lost 2 bases to trimming and J lost 10 bases; unmatched junction nucleotides: 14. This CDR3 spans 17 amino acids. The germline V gene encodes CDR1 LGHNA and CDR2 YNFKEQ. The CDR3 DNA sequence: TGTGCCAGCAGCCAAAAAGATTCGTGGTCTAGCGGGGGGTCGCAGTATTTT. Translated: CASSQKDSWSSGGSQYF.

V and J are TRBV4-1 and TRBJ2-4; TRBD1 might be the D (5 bases). Trimming stripped 1 base from V and 0 bases from J, with 13 bases between. This CDR3 has 17 amino acids. Germline-derived CDR1 and CDR2 are MGHRA and YSYEKL. CDR3 DNA sequence: TGCGCCAGCAGCCAAGGGACATCCCGAGTAGCCAAAAACATTCAGTACTTC. Encoded protein: CASSQGTSRVAKNIQYF.

The chain uses TRBV20-1 and TRBJ1-2; 10 bases line up with TRBD1. This CDR3 has 17 residues. CDR1 is DFQATT, CDR2 SNEGSKA, per germline (reference sequence). V lost 8 bases, J lost 7 bases, and 22 bases stayed unmatched. Here the CDR3 DNA reads TGCAGTCCGTTCTCCCCCGTCTCCGGGACAGGGGACGGTGGCTACACCTTC. This translates into CSPFSPVSGTGDGGYTF.

The V call is TRBV5-1, the J call TRBJ2-4; tentatively, D is TRBD1 (5 bases). Judging by the DNA end, TRBJ2-7 fits better; the J call may be wrong. This CDR3 comprises 13 residues. Germline-derived CDR1 and CDR2 are SGHRS and YFSETQ. CDR3 DNA: TGCGCCAGCAGCCTCGGACATATCTACGAGCAGTACTTC. Protein: CASSLGHIYEQYF.

This clonotype was observed at least ten times. The chain is built from TRBV6-4 and TRBJ2-1; 9 nucleotides match TRBD1. The CDR3 contains 15 residues. Germline CDR1 MRHNA, CDR2 SNTAGT. V was pared by 6 bases and J by 7 bases, with 10 bases of the junction left unmatched. Here the CDR3 DNA reads TGTGCCAGCAGAGTAACAGGGGGCGGGTCGAATGAGCAGTTCTTC. It codes for CASRVTGGGSNEQFF.

A remark on this clonotype: The junction and the germline gene differ at one end; a read error may be behind it. CDR3 sequence (DNA): TGCGCCGGCAGCTTGGGCGGCGAGAACTATGGCTACACCTTC. Amino acids: CAGSLGGENYGYTF. The chain couples TRBV5-1 to TRBJ1-2; no reliable D call. Germline assignment: CDR1 SGHRS and CDR2 YFSETQ. This CDR3 has 14 residues. The full variable domain, in which reference TRBV5-1 and TRBJ1-2 provide the parts outside the CDR3, is KAGVTQTPRYLIKTRGQQVTLSCSPISGHRSVSWYQQTPGQGLQFLFEYFSETQRNKGNFPGRFSGRQFSNSRSEMNVSTLELGDSALYLCAGSLGGENYGYTFGSGTRLTVV.

The chain links TRBV30 to TRBJ1-5; D unresolved. The germline V gene encodes CDR1 GTSNPN and CDR2 SVGIG (reference sequence). The CDR3 runs to 13 residues. The CDR3 sequence: CAGSRSTNQPQHF. The DNA for the CDR3 is TGTGCAGGGTCCAGGAGTACGAATCAGCCCCAGCATTTT. The full variable domain, completed using reference TRBV30 and TRBJ1-5, is SQTIHQWPATLVQPVGSPLSLECTVEGTSNPNLYWYRQAAGRGLQLLFYSVGIGQISSEVPQNLSASRPQDRQFILSSKKLLLSDSGFYLCAGSRSTNQPQHFGDGTRLSIL.

The chain recombines TRBV5-1 with TRBJ2-7; 11 bases are a match to TRBD2. The J segment lost 7 bases and the V segment lost 3 bases, leaving 9 bases of the junction unmatched. Germline V CDR1 and CDR2: SGHRS, YFSETQ. This CDR3 spans 15 amino acids. The CDR3 DNA sequence: TGCGCCAGCAGCTCGGGACTAGCGGACCACAATGAGCAGTACTTC. As protein: CASSSGLADHNEQYF.

On this clonotype itself: This may stem from a read error, because a much larger clone lies one nucleotide away. The chain carries TRBV3-1 and TRBJ2-1, with 9 nucleotides matching TRBD1. V was pared by 1 base and J by 10 bases, with 8 bases of the junction left unmatched. Per the germline V gene, CDR1 is LGHDT and CDR2 is YNNKEL (reference sequence). The CDR3 covers 15 residues. The CDR3 loop reads CASSQGGTGIYEQFF. For the CDR3, the DNA is TGTGCCAGCAGCCAAGGAGGGACAGGGATCTACGAGCAGTTCTTC.

This clonotype has just a few counts. This chain links TRBV5-1 with TRBJ2-1, with D unclear. V shed 2 bases and J shed 2 bases, with 5 bases lying between them. The CDR3 is 13 amino acids. CDR1 and CDR2 (germline): SGHRS, YFSETQ. In DNA, the CDR3 is TGCGCCAGCAGCTTCCGGGCCTACAATGAGCAGTTCTTC. This gives the protein CASSFRAYNEQFF.